This T cell receptor (beta chain) was recovered during a study of cytomegalovirus exposure and HLA in healthy donors. Study-level points and caveats: Among immune exposure information, only CMV serostatus was available. Previous analysis showed most TCR beta V segments were productive about 87% or about 30% of the time. Common viral pathogens seemed, in a later analysis, to connect with several of the most significant clusters.

On this clone itself: Its specificity is not known.

This PCR relied on a set of 60 Vbeta primers and 13 Jbeta primers. In the original workflow: An analysis that came later counted some 81 million unique TCR beta chains, around 12 million shared. The repertoire was sequenced with immunoSEQ multiplex PCR; TCRdb's copy has only in-frame clones and lacks some. V, J and clone size were drawn from that table, and D and trimming were deduced from the DNA. The sample lists around 110,000 clones; approximately 9.4% were seen once. The sequence came from a man aged 25-40 years in good health and CMV-seronegative. Sequenced material: PBMCs.

CDR3: CASSLGQGDTGELFF. CDR3 in DNA: TGTGCCAGCAGCTTAGGACAGGGGGACACCGGGGAGCTGTTTTTT. This chain joins TRBV7-2 and TRBJ2-2; 9 bases fit TRBD1. The CDR3 runs 15 residues. Per germline, CDR1 SGHTA and CDR2 FQGNSA. The ends lost 1 base at V and 3 bases at J; junction bases unmatched: 0.